This T cell receptor (beta chain) derives from a study of blood T cell repertoires in COVID-19. The CDR3 sequence is 16 residues long. Per germline, CDR1 KGHSH and CDR2 LQKENI. After removal of 5 bases from V and 0 bases from J, the junction contained 6 bases not matched to a gene. Profiled with immunoSEQ multiplex PCR; TCRdb holds only in-frame clones, not every one. Counted here are some 530,000 clones, 80% to 90% occurring once; the ten biggest clones make up under 4%. This receptor was obtained from a human donor in a cohort sampled during active COVID-19. Sample: peripheral blood. The rearrangement uses TRBV18 and TRBJ2-3; 9 nucleotides align to TRBD1. This chain's CDR3 is CASSGRQGGSTDTQYF. The CDR3 coding sequence is TGTGCCAGCTCAGGCCGACAGGGGGGAAGCACAGATACGCAGTATTTT.